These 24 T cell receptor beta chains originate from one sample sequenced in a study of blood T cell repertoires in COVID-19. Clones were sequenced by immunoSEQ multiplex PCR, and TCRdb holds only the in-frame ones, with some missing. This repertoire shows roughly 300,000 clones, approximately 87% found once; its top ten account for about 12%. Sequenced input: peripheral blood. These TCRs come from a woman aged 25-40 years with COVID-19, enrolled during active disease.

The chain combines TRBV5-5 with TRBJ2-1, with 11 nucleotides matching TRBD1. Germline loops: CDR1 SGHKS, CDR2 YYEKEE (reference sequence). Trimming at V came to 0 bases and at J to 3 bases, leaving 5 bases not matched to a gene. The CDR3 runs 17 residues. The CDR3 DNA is TGTGCCAGCAGCTTGGATTACGGGACAGGGGGCTACAATGAGCAGTTCTTC. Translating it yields CASSLDYGTGGYNEQFF.

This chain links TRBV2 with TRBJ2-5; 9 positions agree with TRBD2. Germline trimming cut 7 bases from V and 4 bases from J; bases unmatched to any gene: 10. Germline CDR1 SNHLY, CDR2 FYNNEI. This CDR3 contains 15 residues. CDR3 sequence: CASNPRGSGGETQYF. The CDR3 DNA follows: TGTGCCAGCAACCCTCGGGGTAGCGGGGGAGAGACCCAGTACTTC.

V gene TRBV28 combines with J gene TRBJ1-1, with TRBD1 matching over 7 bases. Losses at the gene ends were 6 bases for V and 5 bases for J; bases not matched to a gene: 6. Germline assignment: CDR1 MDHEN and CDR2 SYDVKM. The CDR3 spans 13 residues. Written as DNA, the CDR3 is TGTGCCAGCAGACTACAGGGGCAGACTGAAGCTTTCTTT. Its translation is CASRLQGQTEAFF.

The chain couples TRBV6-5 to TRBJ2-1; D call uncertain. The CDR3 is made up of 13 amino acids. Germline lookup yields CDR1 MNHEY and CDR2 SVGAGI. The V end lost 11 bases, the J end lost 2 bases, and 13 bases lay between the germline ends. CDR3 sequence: CAAARQTYNEQFF. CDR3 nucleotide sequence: TGTGCCGCGGCCCGCCAGACCTACAATGAGCAGTTCTTC.

CDR3 residues: CASSLGRGAYNEQFF. The CDR3 DNA reads as TGTGCCAGCAGCTTAGGGCGGGGGGCATACAATGAGCAGTTCTTC. The chain joins TRBV7-2 to TRBJ2-1; 8 nucleotides align to TRBD2. The CDR3 runs 15 residues. Germline V gene sequence: CDR1 SGHTA, CDR2 FQGNSA. With V trimmed by 1 base and J by 4 bases, 3 bases remained unmatched.

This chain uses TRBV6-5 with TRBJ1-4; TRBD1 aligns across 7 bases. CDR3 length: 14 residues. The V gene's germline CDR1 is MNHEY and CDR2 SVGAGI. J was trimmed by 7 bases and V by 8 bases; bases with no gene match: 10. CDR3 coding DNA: TGTGCCAGCCGAGTACAGGGGTCGAGTGAAAAACTGTTTTTT. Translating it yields CASRVQGSSEKLFF.

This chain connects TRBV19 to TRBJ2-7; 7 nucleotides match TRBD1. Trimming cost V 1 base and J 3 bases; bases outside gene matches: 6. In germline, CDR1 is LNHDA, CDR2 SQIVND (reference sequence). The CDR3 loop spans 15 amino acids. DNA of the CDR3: TGTGCCAGTAGTATAGGACAGGGTGTTATCTACGAGCAGTACTTC. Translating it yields CASSIGQGVIYEQYF.

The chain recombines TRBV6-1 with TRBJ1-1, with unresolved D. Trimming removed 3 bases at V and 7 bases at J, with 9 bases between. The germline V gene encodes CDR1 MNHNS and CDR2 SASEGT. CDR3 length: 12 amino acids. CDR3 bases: TGTGCCAGCAGTGATTTTTCAGTTGAAGCTTTCTTT. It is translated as CASSDFSVEAFF.

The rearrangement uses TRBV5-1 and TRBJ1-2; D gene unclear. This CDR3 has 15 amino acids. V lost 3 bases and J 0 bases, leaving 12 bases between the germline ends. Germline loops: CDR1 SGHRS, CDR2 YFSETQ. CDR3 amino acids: CASSSFGRSNYGYTF. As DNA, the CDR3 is TGCGCCAGCAGCTCCTTCGGGAGATCTAACTATGGCTACACCTTC.

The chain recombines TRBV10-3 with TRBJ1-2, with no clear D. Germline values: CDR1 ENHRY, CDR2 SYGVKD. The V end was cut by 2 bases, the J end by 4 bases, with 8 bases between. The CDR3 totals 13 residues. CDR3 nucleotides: TGTGCCATCAGTGAGGAGGGAGCCTATGGCTACACCTTC. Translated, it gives CAISEEGAYGYTF.

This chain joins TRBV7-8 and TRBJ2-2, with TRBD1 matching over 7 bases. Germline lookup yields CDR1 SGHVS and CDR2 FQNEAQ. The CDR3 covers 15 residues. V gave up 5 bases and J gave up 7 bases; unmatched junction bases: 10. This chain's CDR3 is CASSPLRQGFGELFF. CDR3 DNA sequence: TGTGCCAGCAGCCCACTCCGACAGGGTTTCGGGGAGCTGTTTTTT.

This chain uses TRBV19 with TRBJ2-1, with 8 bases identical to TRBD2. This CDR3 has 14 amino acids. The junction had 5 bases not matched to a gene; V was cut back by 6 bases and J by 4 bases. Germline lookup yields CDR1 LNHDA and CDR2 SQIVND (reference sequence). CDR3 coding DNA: TGTGCCAGTAGGCGGGAGGCACCATACAATGAGCAGTTCTTC. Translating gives CASRREAPYNEQFF.

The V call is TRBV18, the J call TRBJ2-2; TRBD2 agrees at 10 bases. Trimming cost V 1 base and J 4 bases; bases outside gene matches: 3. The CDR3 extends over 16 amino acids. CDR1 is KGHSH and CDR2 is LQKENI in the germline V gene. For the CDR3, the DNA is TGTGCCAGCTCACCACAGCGGGGGGGCAGCACCGGGGAGCTGTTTTTT. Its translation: CASSPQRGGSTGELFF.

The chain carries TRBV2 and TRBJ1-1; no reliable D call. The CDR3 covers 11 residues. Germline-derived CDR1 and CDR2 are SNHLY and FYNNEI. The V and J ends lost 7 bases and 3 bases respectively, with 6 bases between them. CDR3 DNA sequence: TGTGCCAGCATGTATGACACTGAAGCTTTCTTT. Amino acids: CASMYDTEAFF.

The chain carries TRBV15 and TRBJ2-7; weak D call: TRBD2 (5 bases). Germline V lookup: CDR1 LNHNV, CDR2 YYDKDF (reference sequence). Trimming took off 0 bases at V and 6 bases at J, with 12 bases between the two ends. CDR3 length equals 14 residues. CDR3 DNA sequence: TGTGCCACCAGCAGAGAGGGAGCTGCCGGCGAGCAGTACTTC. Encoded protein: CATSREGAAGEQYF.

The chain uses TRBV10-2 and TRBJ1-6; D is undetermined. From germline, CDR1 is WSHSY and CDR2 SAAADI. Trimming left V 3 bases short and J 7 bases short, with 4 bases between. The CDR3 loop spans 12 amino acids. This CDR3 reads CASSDRNSPLHF. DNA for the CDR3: TGCGCCAGCAGTGATCGGAATTCACCCCTCCACTTT.

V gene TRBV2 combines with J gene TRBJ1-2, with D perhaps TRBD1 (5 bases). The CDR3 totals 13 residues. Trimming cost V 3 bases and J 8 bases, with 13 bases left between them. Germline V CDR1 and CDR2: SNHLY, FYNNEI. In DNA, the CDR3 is TGTGCCAGCAGTGAGAGCCAGGGTCAAGGCTACACCTTC. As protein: CASSESQGQGYTF.

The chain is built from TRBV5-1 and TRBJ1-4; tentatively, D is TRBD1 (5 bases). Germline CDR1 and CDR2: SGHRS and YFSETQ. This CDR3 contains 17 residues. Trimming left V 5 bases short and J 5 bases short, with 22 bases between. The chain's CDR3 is CASSLATLTGPNEKLFF. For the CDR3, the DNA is TGCGCCAGCAGTCTGGCGACACTTACAGGACCGAATGAAAAACTGTTTTTT. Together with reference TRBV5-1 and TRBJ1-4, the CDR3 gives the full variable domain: KAGVTQTPRYLIKTRGQQVTLSCSPISGHRSVSWYQQTPGQGLQFLFEYFSETQRNKGNFPGRFSGRQFSNSRSEMNVSTLELGDSALYLCASSLATLTGPNEKLFFGSGTQLSVL.

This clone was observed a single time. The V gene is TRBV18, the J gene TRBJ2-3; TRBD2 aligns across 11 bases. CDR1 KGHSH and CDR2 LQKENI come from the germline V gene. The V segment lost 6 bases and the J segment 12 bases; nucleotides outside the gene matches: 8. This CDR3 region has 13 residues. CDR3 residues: CASSLTSGGPQYF. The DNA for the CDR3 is TGTGCCAGCTCCCTCACTAGCGGGGGCCCACAGTATTTT.

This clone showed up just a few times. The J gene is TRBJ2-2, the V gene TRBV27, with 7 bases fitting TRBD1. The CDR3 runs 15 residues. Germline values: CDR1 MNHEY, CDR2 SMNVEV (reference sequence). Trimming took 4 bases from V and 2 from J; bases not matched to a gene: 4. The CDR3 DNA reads TGTGCCAGCAGTTACGGACAGGCTAACACCGGGGAGCTGTTTTTT. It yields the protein CASSYGQANTGELFF.

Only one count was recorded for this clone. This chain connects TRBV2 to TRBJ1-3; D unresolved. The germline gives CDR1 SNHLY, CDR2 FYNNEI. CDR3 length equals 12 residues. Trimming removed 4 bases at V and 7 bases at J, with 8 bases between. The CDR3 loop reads CASSGSGNTIYF. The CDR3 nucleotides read TGTGCCAGCAGTGGGTCAGGTAACACCATATATTTT.

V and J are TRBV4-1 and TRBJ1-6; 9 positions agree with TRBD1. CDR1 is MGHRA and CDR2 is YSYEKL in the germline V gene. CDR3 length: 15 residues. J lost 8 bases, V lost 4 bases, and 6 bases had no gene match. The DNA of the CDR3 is TGCGCCAGCAGCCTTGTGGGACAGGGATATTCACCCCTCCACTTT. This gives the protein CASSLVGQGYSPLHF.

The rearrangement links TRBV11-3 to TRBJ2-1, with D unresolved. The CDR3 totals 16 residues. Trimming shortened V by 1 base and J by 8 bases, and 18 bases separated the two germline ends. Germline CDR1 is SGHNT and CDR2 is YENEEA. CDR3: CASSLGAIRNFDEQFF. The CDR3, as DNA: TGTGCCAGCAGCTTAGGGGCTATTCGGAATTTCGATGAGCAGTTCTTC.

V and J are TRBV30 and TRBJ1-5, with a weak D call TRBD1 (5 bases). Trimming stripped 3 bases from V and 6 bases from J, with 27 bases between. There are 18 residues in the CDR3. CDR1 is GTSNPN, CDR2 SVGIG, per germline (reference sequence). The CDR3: CAWSRYPSTDLRSQPQHF. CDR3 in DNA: TGTGCCTGGAGCCGATATCCTTCGACAGATCTCAGGAGTCAGCCCCAGCATTTT. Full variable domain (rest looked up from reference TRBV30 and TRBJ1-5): SQTIHQWPATLVQPVGSPLSLECTVEGTSNPNLYWYRQAAGRGLQLLFYSVGIGQISSEVPQNLSASRPQDRQFILSSKKLLLSDSGFYLCAWSRYPSTDLRSQPQHFGDGTRLSIL.